The sequence of this TCR beta chain was determined in a study of shared clonotypes between healthy human individuals. Notes on the study in general: Despite large depth, rarefaction showed incomplete sorted-subset sequencing. Non-shared clonotypes had lower generation probabilities than those shared by all four donors.

Original processing notes: There were no quality scores in the junction-only immunoSEQ sequences, so filtering differed. Clones were read by immunoSEQ multiplex PCR, and TCRdb kept only the in-frame ones, dropping some. V, J and clone size are taken as reported in that table, and D and trimming were inferred from the DNA itself. The profile shows 1.4 million to 1.5 million clones, roughly 97% of them singletons. Splitting of CD4+ cells produced CD45RA+ naive and CD45RA-negative memory subsets. A remark on this clone: Its antigen is still unknown.

Sequencing input: naive CD4+ T cells sorted from blood. Subset described: CD45RA+ positively selected. The clonotype was recovered from a man younger than 45 in good health.

The CDR3 DNA is TGTGCCGTCATTTTCCAGGGTGTCACCGGGGAGCTGTTTTTT. Amino acids: CAVIFQGVTGELFF. This chain uses TRBV30 with TRBJ2-2; tentative D call: TRBD1 (5 bases). Trimming pared 8 bases from V and 4 bases from J, leaving 17 bases between. Looked up from germline, CDR1 is GTSNPN and CDR2 is SVGIG (reference sequence). This CDR3 spans 14 amino acids.